This TCR beta chain was sequenced during a study of long-term antiretroviral therapy in people with HIV. Points from the study as a whole: Repertoire dominance by clones expanded before ART was seen at all time points.

At the survey level, the v3.0 immunoSEQ assay was run. Profiled with immunoSEQ multiplex PCR; TCRdb holds only in-frame clones, not every one. The sample has tens of thousands of clones, about 80% seen once. Participants living with HIV all received treatment in the United States. The content of samples before DNA extraction was roughly 0.9-11 million cryopreserved PBMC. This clone was observed a few times. Its cognate antigen is unknown. The germline V gene encodes CDR1 LGHNA and CDR2 YNFKEQ. CDR3 size: 13 residues. Trimming stripped 3 bases from V and 4 bases from J, with 10 bases between. The input for sequencing was unsorted PBMCs, taken 1.1 years before starting antiretroviral therapy. The rearrangement joins TRBV4-2 to TRBJ2-7; weak D call: TRBD1 (5 bases). The sequence was obtained from a woman between 35 and 50 years old with HIV. This CDR3 is CASSHRQSYEQYF. The CDR3 DNA reads TGTGCCAGCAGCCACCGACAGTCATACGAGCAGTACTTC.